This T cell receptor beta chain came from a study of blood T cells in healthy people across ages. Study-wide background: Template switching caught about one barcoded beta molecule for each two T cells.

V was shortened by 3 bases and J by 2 bases, with 13 bases between the two germline ends. The CDR3 has 15 amino acids. Germline CDR1 and CDR2: LNHNV and YYDKDF (reference sequence). Peripheral blood was drawn, around 9.4 milliliters per donor. With a J-beta primer mix and a sample-barcoded 5' primer, a second PCR ran 7 to 11 cycles. Each CDR3 protein is one row after TCRdb ran MiXCR on the 5' RACE reads. This repertoire shows some 780,000 distinct CDR3 sequences, about 56% found once; its top ten account for roughly 25%. This clonotype was observed once. The rearrangement links TRBV15 to TRBJ1-2; D ambiguous. The receptor was isolated from a man in his forties or fifties in good health. Input material: blood. CDR3 amino acids: CATSSWAEGNYGYTF. The DNA for the CDR3 is TGTGCCACCAGCAGTTGGGCAGAGGGAAACTATGGCTACACCTTC.